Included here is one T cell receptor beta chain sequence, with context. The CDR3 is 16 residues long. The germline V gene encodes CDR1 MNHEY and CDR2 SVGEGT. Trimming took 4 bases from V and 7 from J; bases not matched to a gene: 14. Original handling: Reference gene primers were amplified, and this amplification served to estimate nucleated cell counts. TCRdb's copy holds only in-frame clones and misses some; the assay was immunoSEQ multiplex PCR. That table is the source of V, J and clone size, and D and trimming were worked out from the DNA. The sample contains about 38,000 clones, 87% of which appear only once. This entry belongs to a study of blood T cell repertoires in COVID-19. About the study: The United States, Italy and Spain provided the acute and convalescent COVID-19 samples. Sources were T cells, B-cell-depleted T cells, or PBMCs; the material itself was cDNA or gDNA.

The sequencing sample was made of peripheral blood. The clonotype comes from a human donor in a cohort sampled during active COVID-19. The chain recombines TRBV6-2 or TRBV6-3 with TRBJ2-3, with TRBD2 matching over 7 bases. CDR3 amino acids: CASSSPLRERGNTQYF. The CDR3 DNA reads TGTGCCAGCAGTTCACCTCTGCGGGAGCGTGGGAATACGCAGTATTTT.